Listed here are 18 T cell receptor beta chains from one sample, sequenced in a study of cytomegalovirus exposure and HLA in healthy donors. 13 Jbeta primers and 60 Vbeta primers were used for the PCR. Sequenced by immunoSEQ multiplex PCR; TCRdb stores in-frame clones only, minus some. The sample includes nearly 200,000 clones. The sequenced sample consisted of PBMCs. These TCRs come from a boy between 10 and 17 years old in good health and CMV-seronegative.

The chain links TRBV7-9 to TRBJ1-2, with unresolved D. Germline V gene lookup returns CDR1 SEHNR and CDR2 FQNEAQ (reference sequence). V was pared by 5 bases and J by 14 bases, with 12 bases between. The CDR3 covers 10 residues. DNA of the CDR3: TGTGCCAGCAGCGTGCCGGTTTTTACCTTC. Protein sequence: CASSVPVFTF.

The chain has TRBV6-1 and TRBJ2-3, with 10 nucleotides matching TRBD1. With V trimmed by 8 bases and J by 4 bases, 6 bases remained unmatched. The CDR3 is 14 amino acids. CDR1 and CDR2 from the germline V gene are MNHNS and SASEGT. This chain's CDR3 is CASDGTGVADTQYF. DNA of the CDR3: TGTGCCAGCGATGGGACAGGGGTTGCAGATACGCAGTATTTT.

This chain connects TRBV5-1 to TRBJ2-7; TRBD1 aligns across 9 bases. In germline, CDR1 is SGHRS, CDR2 YFSETQ. The CDR3 extends over 17 amino acids. V shed 6 bases, J shed 1 base, and the junction held 14 bases outside the gene matches. For the CDR3, the DNA is TGCGCCAGCAAGTGGTTTGGGGGACAGGGTAGGTCCTACGAGCAGTACTTC. This encodes CASKWFGGQGRSYEQYF.

The chain is built from TRBV5-4 and TRBJ2-5; the match to TRBD2 covers 11 bases. Unmatched junction bases numbered 10, after V lost 3 bases and J lost 9 bases. The CDR3 contains 15 residues. The V gene's germline CDR1 is SGHNT and CDR2 YYREEE (reference sequence). This chain's CDR3 is CASSSETSGVRAQYF. The CDR3 DNA sequence: TGTGCCAGCAGCTCAGAGACTAGCGGGGTACGGGCCCAGTACTTC.

The chain combines TRBV7-2 with TRBJ2-3, with TRBD2 identical over 8 bases. CDR3 size: 17 residues. Germline CDR1 and CDR2: SGHTA and FQGNSA. Trimming cost V 5 bases and J 4 bases; bases outside gene matches: 14. CDR3 DNA sequence: TGTGCCAGCAGCCAACTCCGGCGGGGGGCGCCACCAGATACGCAGTATTTT. Translated: CASSQLRRGAPPDTQYF.

The chain has TRBV19 and TRBJ2-5; D may be TRBD2 (7 bases). This CDR3 contains 15 residues. Germline assignment: CDR1 LNHDA and CDR2 SQIVND (reference sequence). With 5 bases removed from V and 1 base from J, the gap between germline ends came to 14 bases. The DNA of the CDR3 is TGTGCCAGTAGTCGGGGGGCTGGGTTCCAAGAGACCCAGTACTTC. It translates to CASSRGAGFQETQYF. Filled out from reference TRBV19 and TRBJ2-5, the complete variable domain reads DGGITQSPKYLFRKEGQNVTLSCEQNLNHDAMYWYRQDPGQGLRLIYYSQIVNDFQKGDIAEGYSVSREKKESFPLTVTSAQKNPTAFYLCASSRGAGFQETQYFGPGTRLLVL.

This chain joins TRBV5-1 and TRBJ1-3; 9 bases line up with TRBD1. Germline V gene data show CDR1 as SGHRS and CDR2 as YFSETQ. This CDR3 is 15 amino acids long. The J segment lost 2 bases and the V segment lost 0 bases, leaving 0 bases of the junction unmatched. CDR3 amino acids: CASSLGDRAGNTIYF. Here the CDR3 DNA reads TGCGCCAGCAGCTTGGGGGACAGGGCTGGAAACACCATATATTTT.

The chain carries TRBV28 and TRBJ2-1; perhaps TRBD1 as D (5 bases). The germline V and J ends were trimmed by 7 bases and 2 bases, with 15 bases remaining between them. Looked up from germline, CDR1 is MDHEN and CDR2 is SYDVKM. This CDR3 is built from 15 residues. CDR3 nucleotides: TGTGCCAGCAACGTTGGCCAGGGTCCCTACAATGAGCAGTTCTTC. This encodes CASNVGQGPYNEQFF.

The chain is built from TRBV19 and TRBJ2-7, with D perhaps matching TRBD2 (6 bases). The CDR3 length is 14 residues. Trimming took 4 bases from V and 2 from J, leaving 12 bases between them. Germline loops: CDR1 LNHDA, CDR2 SQIVND (reference sequence). CDR3 sequence: CASSTGLPPYEQYF. Here the CDR3 DNA reads TGTGCCAGTAGTACGGGACTTCCTCCCTACGAGCAGTACTTC. Combining the CDR3 with reference TRBV19 and TRBJ2-7 gives the whole variable domain DGGITQSPKYLFRKEGQNVTLSCEQNLNHDAMYWYRQDPGQGLRLIYYSQIVNDFQKGDIAEGYSVSREKKESFPLTVTSAQKNPTAFYLCASSTGLPPYEQYFGPGTRLTVT.

The chain carries TRBV9 and TRBJ1-5; D might be TRBD1 (5 bases). The CDR3 consists of 15 residues. Trimming took 0 bases from V and 2 from J, leaving 9 bases between them. The V gene's germline CDR1 is SGDLS and CDR2 YYNGEE. CDR3 bases: TGTGCCAGCAGCGTAGACGGGGGTCGCAATCAGCCCCAGCATTTT. It is translated as CASSVDGGRNQPQHF.

V is TRBV7-8 and J is TRBJ1-2, with 9 positions matching TRBD1. This CDR3 region has 16 residues. Germline loops: CDR1 SGHVS, CDR2 FQNEAQ. V trimming: 7 bases; J trimming: 2 bases; junction bases outside the gene matches: 11. The CDR3 reads CASKFGGTGTNYGYTF. In DNA form, the CDR3 reads TGTGCCAGCAAGTTTGGGGGGACAGGGACAAACTATGGCTACACCTTC.

The chain carries TRBV25-1 and TRBJ2-5; D is unresolved. V was clipped by 8 bases and J by 2 bases, with 3 bases between them. Germline V gene data show CDR1 as MGHDK and CDR2 as SYGVNS. This CDR3 has 10 residues. The CDR3: CASRQETQYF. As DNA, the CDR3 is TGTGCCAGCCGGCAAGAGACCCAGTACTTC.

The chain is built from TRBV2 and TRBJ2-5; tentative D call: TRBD2 (7 bases). The V end was cut by 6 bases, the J end by 4 bases, with 27 bases between. Germline-derived CDR1 and CDR2 are SNHLY and FYNNEI. The CDR3 contains 18 residues. CDR3: CASRYSGWGGAGGETQYF. The CDR3 DNA sequence: TGTGCCAGCAGATACAGCGGGTGGGGGGGGGCCGGCGGAGAGACCCAGTACTTC.

The genes are TRBV13 and TRBJ2-1; tentatively, D is TRBD1 (6 bases). CDR1 is PRHDT and CDR2 is FYEKMQ in the germline V gene (reference sequence). With 5 bases removed from V and 6 bases from J, the gap between germline ends came to 17 bases. The CDR3 length is 15 residues. As DNA, the CDR3 is TGTGCCAGCAGCCCGGAGGTGGGACATCTCAATGAGCAGTTCTTC. Its protein is CASSPEVGHLNEQFF.

This chain joins TRBV6-6 and TRBJ1-2, with a weak D call TRBD1 (5 bases). Deletions cut 1 base from V and 10 bases from J, with 13 bases between. This CDR3 has 13 residues. In germline, CDR1 is MNHNY, CDR2 SVGAGI (reference sequence). The CDR3 region is CASSYFPGSVYTF. In DNA form, the CDR3 reads TGTGCCAGCAGTTACTTTCCAGGGTCGGTCTACACCTTC.

This rearrangement joins TRBV7-6 to TRBJ1-5; D not resolved. V lost 5 bases and J 6 bases, leaving 11 bases between the germline ends. Germline lookup yields CDR1 SGHVS and CDR2 FNYEAQ. This CDR3 contains 13 residues. The CDR3 DNA reads as TGTGCCAGCAGCGGTCAGGATGGTCAGCCCCAGCATTTT. Its protein product is CASSGQDGQPQHF.

The chain combines TRBV9 with TRBJ1-2; D is possibly TRBD1 (6 bases). The CDR3 runs to 14 residues. With 4 bases removed from V and 6 bases from J, the gap between germline ends came to 16 bases. Per the germline V gene, CDR1 is SGDLS and CDR2 is YYNGEE. CDR3 sequence (DNA): TGTGCCAGCAGCCCCCAGGCAGGGGAGCATGGCTACACCTTC. As protein: CASSPQAGEHGYTF.

The V and J genes are TRBV2 and TRBJ2-3; 10 bases align to TRBD2. Germline V gene lookup returns CDR1 SNHLY and CDR2 FYNNEI. The V and J ends lost 3 bases and 5 bases, in that order; junction bases with no gene match: 8. The CDR3 is 16 residues long. CDR3 amino acids: CASSDLLAGVKDTQYF. The DNA for the CDR3 is TGTGCCAGCAGTGACCTCCTAGCGGGGGTAAAAGATACGCAGTATTTT.